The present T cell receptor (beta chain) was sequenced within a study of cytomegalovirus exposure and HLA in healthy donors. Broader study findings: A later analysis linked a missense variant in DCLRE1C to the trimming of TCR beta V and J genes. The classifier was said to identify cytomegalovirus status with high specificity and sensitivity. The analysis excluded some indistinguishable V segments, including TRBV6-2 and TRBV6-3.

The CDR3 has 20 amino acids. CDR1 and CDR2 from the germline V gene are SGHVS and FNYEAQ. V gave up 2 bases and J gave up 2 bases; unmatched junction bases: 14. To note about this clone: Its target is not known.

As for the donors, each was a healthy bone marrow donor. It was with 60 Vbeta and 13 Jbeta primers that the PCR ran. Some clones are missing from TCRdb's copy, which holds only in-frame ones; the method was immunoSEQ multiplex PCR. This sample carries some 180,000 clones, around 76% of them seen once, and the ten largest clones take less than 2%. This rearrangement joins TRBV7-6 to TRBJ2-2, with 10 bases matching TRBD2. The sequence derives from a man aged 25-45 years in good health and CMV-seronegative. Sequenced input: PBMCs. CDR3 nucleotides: TGTGCCAGCAGCTTATTTGTCCGTCTGACTAGCGGGCTCAACACCGGGGAGCTGTTTTTT. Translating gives CASSLFVRLTSGLNTGELFF.